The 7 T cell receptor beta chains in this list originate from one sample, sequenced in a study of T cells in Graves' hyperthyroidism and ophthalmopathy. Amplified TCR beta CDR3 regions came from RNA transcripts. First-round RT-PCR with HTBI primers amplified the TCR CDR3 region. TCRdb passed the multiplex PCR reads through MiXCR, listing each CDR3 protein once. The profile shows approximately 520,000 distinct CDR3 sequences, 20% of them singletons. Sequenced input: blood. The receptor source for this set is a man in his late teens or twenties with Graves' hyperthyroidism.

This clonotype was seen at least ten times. Here the CDR3 reads CASRFPGGIYGYTF. CDR3 nucleotide sequence: TGTGCCAGCAGGTTTCCAGGGGGGATTTATGGCTACACCTTC. The V call is TRBV28, the J call TRBJ1-2; 7 bases line up with TRBD1. This CDR3 comprises 14 residues. V lost 6 bases, J lost 5 bases, and 9 bases stayed unmatched. CDR1 MDHEN and CDR2 SYDVKM come from the germline V gene.

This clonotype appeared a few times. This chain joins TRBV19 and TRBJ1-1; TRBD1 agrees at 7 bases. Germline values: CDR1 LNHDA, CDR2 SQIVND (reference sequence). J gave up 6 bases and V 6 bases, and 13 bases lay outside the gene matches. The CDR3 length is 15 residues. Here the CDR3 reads CASSPYAEGAAEAFF. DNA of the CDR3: TGTGCCAGTAGCCCGTATGCGGAGGGGGCCGCTGAAGCTTTCTTT.

The CDR3 protein is CASSYVRSSNQPQHF. The CDR3 region has the DNA TGTGCCAGCAGTTACGTCCGGAGTAGCAATCAGCCCCAGCATTTT. This chain joins TRBV6-5 and TRBJ1-5; D is ambiguous. This CDR3 comprises 15 residues. Trimming shortened V by 2 bases and J by 0 bases, and 8 bases separated the two germline ends. Germline V gene sequence: CDR1 MNHEY, CDR2 SVGAGI.

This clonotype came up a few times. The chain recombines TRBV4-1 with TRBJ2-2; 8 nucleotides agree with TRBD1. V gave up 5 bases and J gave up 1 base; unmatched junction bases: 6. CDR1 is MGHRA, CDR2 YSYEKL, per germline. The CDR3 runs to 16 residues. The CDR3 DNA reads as TGCGCCAGCAGCTCCTGGACAGGGAAGAACACCGGGGAGCTGTTTTTT. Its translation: CASSSWTGKNTGELFF.

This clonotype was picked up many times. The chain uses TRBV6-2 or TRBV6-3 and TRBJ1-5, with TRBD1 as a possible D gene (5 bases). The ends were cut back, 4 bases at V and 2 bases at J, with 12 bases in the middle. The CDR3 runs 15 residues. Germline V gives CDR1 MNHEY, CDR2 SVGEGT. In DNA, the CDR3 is TGTGCCAGCAGTTGGGGGGGACTGGGCAATCAGCCCCAGCATTTT. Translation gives CASSWGGLGNQPQHF.

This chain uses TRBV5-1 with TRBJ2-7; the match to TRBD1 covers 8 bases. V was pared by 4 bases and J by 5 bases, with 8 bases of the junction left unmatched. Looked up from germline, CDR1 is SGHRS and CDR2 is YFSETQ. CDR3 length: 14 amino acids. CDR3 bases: TGCGCCAGCAGCAAGGACAGGGCGGCGGACGAGCAGTACTTC. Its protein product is CASSKDRAADEQYF.

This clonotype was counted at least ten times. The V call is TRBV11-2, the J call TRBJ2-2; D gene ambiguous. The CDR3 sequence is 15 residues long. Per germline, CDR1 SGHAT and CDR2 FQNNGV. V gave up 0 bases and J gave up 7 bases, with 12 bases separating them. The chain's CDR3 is CASSLEVWAVGELFF. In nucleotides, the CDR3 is TGTGCCAGCAGCTTAGAAGTCTGGGCGGTCGGGGAGCTGTTTTTT.